The 23 T cell receptor beta chains reported below all come from one sample, sequenced in a study of CD8 T cells in ankylosing spondylitis. General study results and limits: Ankylosing spondylitis blood appeared to be characterized by a TCR beta motif of eight highly homologous variants.

No cognate antigen is known for these TCRs. TCRdb redid the calling of the 5' RACE reads with MiXCR, one entry per CDR3 protein. The sample lists about 450,000 distinct CDR3 sequences, more than 25% occurring once. What was sequenced was blood, either unsorted or a sorted T cell fraction (not recorded which). These receptors originate from a male donor with ankylosing spondylitis.

This clonotype was seen a few times. The genes are TRBV11-3 and TRBJ2-7; 10 bases fit TRBD1. Germline V gene data show CDR1 as SGHNT and CDR2 as YENEEA. The V and J ends lost 3 bases and 12 bases, in that order; junction bases with no gene match: 5. The CDR3 runs to 12 residues. In DNA form, the CDR3 reads TGTGCCAGCAGCTTTGACGGGACAGGGGCGTACGTC. Its protein is CASSFDGTGAYV.

In its sample, this clonotype was seen a few times. The chain joins TRBV3-1 to TRBJ2-3, with 14 bases fitting TRBD2. Germline V gives CDR1 LGHDT, CDR2 YNNKEL (reference sequence). The CDR3 sequence is 18 residues long. Trimming cost V 2 bases and J 4 bases; bases outside gene matches: 8. Here the CDR3 DNA reads TGTGCCAGCAGCCAATCCGGATCGGGACTAGCGGGAGCAGATACGCAGTATTTT. Translating gives CASSQSGSGLAGADTQYF.

The rearrangement uses TRBV20-1 and TRBJ1-1; no reliable D call. Trimming cost V 0 bases and J 1 base, with 15 bases left between them. The CDR3 consists of 16 residues. CDR1 and CDR2 (germline): DFQATT, SNEGSKA (reference sequence). The DNA of the CDR3 is TGCAGTGCTAGAGATCATTCAAAGGGCACGAACACTGAAGCTTTCTTT. It translates to CSARDHSKGTNTEAFF.

The V and J genes are TRBV14 and TRBJ1-5, with D unclear. The CDR3 is made up of 16 amino acids. Germline V gives CDR1 SGHDN, CDR2 FVKESK. Trimming took 0 bases from V and 6 from J, leaving 15 bases between them. In DNA form, the CDR3 reads TGTGCCAGCAGCCAAGAAAATCGTGGAGCAGGTCAGCCCCAGCATTTT. Translation gives CASSQENRGAGQPQHF.

V gene TRBV7-2 combines with J gene TRBJ1-1, with TRBD1 matching 7 bases. CDR1 SGHTA and CDR2 FQGNSA come from the germline V gene. This CDR3 has 15 residues. Unmatched junction bases numbered 6, after V lost 5 bases and J lost 0 bases. The CDR3 DNA follows: TGTGCCAGCAGCCCCCAGACAGGGATGAACACTGAAGCTTTCTTT. Protein sequence: CASSPQTGMNTEAFF.

The chain links TRBV2 to TRBJ1-5, with a possible D match to TRBD1 (6 bases). Per the germline V gene, CDR1 is SNHLY and CDR2 is FYNNEI. The CDR3 sequence is 14 residues long. V was trimmed by 6 bases and J by 0 bases, leaving 9 bases between them. DNA for the CDR3: TGTGCCAGCAGGCGGGACAATAGCAATCAGCCCCAGCATTTT. It is translated as CASRRDNSNQPQHF.

The chain is built from TRBV3-1 and TRBJ2-5, with D possibly being TRBD2 (6 bases). V shed 4 bases and J shed 4 bases, with 13 bases lying between them. This CDR3 spans 14 amino acids. Germline CDR1 and CDR2: LGHDT and YNNKEL (reference sequence). CDR3 residues: CASSRGLTRETQYF. In DNA, the CDR3 is TGTGCCAGCAGCCGGGGACTTACTAGAGAGACCCAGTACTTC.

The table lists this clonotype with many counts. The gene calls are TRBV7-2 and TRBJ2-1, with D possibly matching TRBD1 (6 bases). This CDR3 is 15 amino acids long. The V end was cut by 5 bases, the J end by 2 bases, with 13 bases between. Looked up from germline, CDR1 is SGHTA and CDR2 is FQGNSA. The CDR3 sequence: CASSQGTLPYNEQFF. The CDR3 region has the DNA TGTGCCAGCAGCCAGGGGACACTCCCCTACAATGAGCAGTTCTTC.

Only a few counts were recorded for this clonotype. The chain carries TRBV5-1 and TRBJ1-2; D call uncertain. Germline loops: CDR1 SGHRS, CDR2 YFSETQ. The CDR3 has 15 residues. Trimming left V 3 bases short and J 2 bases short, with 14 bases between. In DNA form, the CDR3 reads TGCGCCAGCAGCTCCGGAGGACGAGGGAACTATGGCTACACCTTC. Amino acids: CASSSGGRGNYGYTF.

This rearrangement joins TRBV5-1 to TRBJ2-3, with no clear D. V lost 4 bases and J lost 0, with 12 bases in between. The CDR3 spans 15 residues. CDR1 is SGHRS, CDR2 YFSETQ, per germline. CDR3 in amino acids: CASSDPALSTDTQYF. The CDR3 DNA sequence: TGCGCCAGCAGCGACCCGGCTCTAAGCACAGATACGCAGTATTTT.

The V gene is TRBV20-1, the J gene TRBJ2-1; 9 bases line up with TRBD1. This CDR3 comprises 14 residues. Germline CDR1 and CDR2: DFQATT and SNEGSKA (reference sequence). V lost 6 bases to trimming and J lost 7 bases; unmatched junction nucleotides: 10. CDR3 sequence (DNA): TGCAGTGCAGCGGGACAGGGAAGGGGGAATGAGCAGTTCTTC. Protein sequence: CSAAGQGRGNEQFF.

The chain couples TRBV20-1 to TRBJ2-7; TRBD1 matches at 9 bases. V was clipped by 0 bases and J by 3 bases; unmatched bases: 6. This CDR3 comprises 15 residues. Germline V gene data show CDR1 as DFQATT and CDR2 as SNEGSKA (reference sequence). The CDR3, as DNA: TGCAGTGCTAGAGATTCCCAGACAGGGGGCTACGAGCAGTACTTC. Translation gives CSARDSQTGGYEQYF.

CDR3 nucleotide sequence: TGCAGTGCTAGACCTAGGCTTTTAGGGGAAAAACTGTTTTTT. Protein product: CSARPRLLGEKLFF. V and J are TRBV20-1 and TRBJ1-4; no firm D call. V lost 2 bases and J 8 bases, leaving 15 bases between the germline ends. The CDR3 covers 14 residues. Germline V gives CDR1 DFQATT, CDR2 SNEGSKA (reference sequence).

The genes are TRBV5-1 and TRBJ2-7, with D possibly being TRBD1 or TRBD2 (5 bases each). The CDR3 length is 15 residues. V was trimmed by 4 bases and J by 0 bases, leaving 14 bases between them. Germline CDR1 reads SGHRS; CDR2 reads YFSETQ. DNA of the CDR3: TGCGCCAGCAGCCCCAGGGACGGCCGCTCCTACGAGCAGTACTTC. This codes for CASSPRDGRSYEQYF.

The CDR3 reads CASSPGTGFGEKLFF. The DNA for the CDR3 is TGTGCCAGCAGCCCCGGGACAGGGTTTGGTGAAAAACTGTTTTTT. The chain combines TRBV7-2 with TRBJ1-4; 9 bases are a match to TRBD1. J lost 7 bases, V lost 5 bases, and 8 bases had no gene match. Germline CDR1 reads SGHTA; CDR2 reads FQGNSA. This CDR3 contains 15 residues.

The chain joins TRBV10-3 to TRBJ2-1; D is uncertain. The CDR3 covers 15 residues. The germline V gene encodes CDR1 ENHRY and CDR2 SYGVKD. Trimming cost V 0 bases and J 7 bases, with 13 bases left between them. The CDR3 region is CAISESPEPNNEQFF. The CDR3 region has the DNA TGTGCCATCAGTGAGTCTCCAGAACCTAATAATGAGCAGTTCTTC.

V and J are TRBV12-3 or TRBV12-4 and TRBJ1-4; unclear D gene. The CDR3 length is 14 residues. V shed 5 bases and J shed 3 bases, with 10 bases lying between them. The CDR3 region has the DNA TGTGCCAGCAGTGCCCCGGAGTCTAATGAAAAACTGTTTTTT. Protein product: CASSAPESNEKLFF.

The chain couples TRBV5-1 to TRBJ2-7; D unresolved. This CDR3 has 11 amino acids. Germline V CDR1 and CDR2: SGHRS, YFSETQ. Deletions cut 3 bases from V and 7 bases from J, with 8 bases between. The DNA for the CDR3 is TGCGCCAGCAGCTATCTCGGGGAGCAGTACTTC. Protein sequence: CASSYLGEQYF.

The chain combines TRBV13 with TRBJ1-4; D call uncertain. The CDR3 runs 14 residues. The V gene's germline CDR1 is PRHDT and CDR2 FYEKMQ (reference sequence). The V end lost 5 bases, the J end lost 0 bases, and 7 bases lay between the germline ends. CDR3: CASSAATTNEKLFF. In nucleotides, the CDR3 is TGTGCCAGCAGCGCCGCTACAACTAATGAAAAACTGTTTTTT.

This rearrangement joins TRBV9 to TRBJ2-1, with D unclear. CDR3 length: 13 residues. CDR1 SGDLS and CDR2 YYNGEE come from the germline V gene. V was clipped by 3 bases and J by 7 bases, with 11 bases between them. CDR3 nucleotides: TGTGCCAGCAGCGGACCCCTAGGTAATGAGCAGTTCTTC. Translation gives CASSGPLGNEQFF.

This chain joins TRBV4-2 and TRBJ2-5; D is possibly TRBD1 (6 bases). Germline CDR1 and CDR2: LGHNA and YNFKEQ. V was shortened by 2 bases and J by 3 bases, with 16 bases between the two germline ends. This CDR3 is built from 16 residues. CDR3 nucleotides: TGTGCCAGCAGCCAACGCACCAGGGGTCGGGAAGAGACCCAGTACTTC. Protein product: CASSQRTRGREETQYF.

This clonotype was detected a few times. The chain links TRBV7-2 to TRBJ2-7, with TRBD1 matching over 7 bases. The germline V gene has CDR1 SGHTA and CDR2 FQGNSA. The CDR3 sequence is 14 residues long. Losses at the gene ends were 4 bases for V and 2 bases for J; bases not matched to a gene: 5. The CDR3 DNA reads as TGTGCCAGCAGCTCGATGGGACAGACCTACGAGCAGTACTTC. Translated: CASSSMGQTYEQYF.

This clonotype has just a few counts. The J gene is TRBJ2-2, the V gene TRBV7-9, with 13 positions matching TRBD2. Trimming removed 5 bases from V and 4 bases from J; junction bases left unmatched: 4. Per the germline V gene, CDR1 is SEHNR and CDR2 is FQNEAQ (reference sequence). This CDR3 has 16 residues. The DNA for the CDR3 is TGTGCCAGCAGCGGCGGACTAGCGGGAGCCACCGGGGAGCTGTTTTTT. Its translation is CASSGGLAGATGELFF.